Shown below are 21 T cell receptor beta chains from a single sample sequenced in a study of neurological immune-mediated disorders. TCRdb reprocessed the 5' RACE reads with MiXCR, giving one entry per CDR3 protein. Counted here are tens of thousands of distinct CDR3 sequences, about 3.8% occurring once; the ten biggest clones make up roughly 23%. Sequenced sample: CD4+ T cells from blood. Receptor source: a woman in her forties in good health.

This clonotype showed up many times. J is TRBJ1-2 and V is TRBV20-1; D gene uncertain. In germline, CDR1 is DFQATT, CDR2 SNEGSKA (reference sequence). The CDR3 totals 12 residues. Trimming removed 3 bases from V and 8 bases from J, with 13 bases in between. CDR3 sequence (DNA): TGCAGTGCTAGCCGGGGTCCTGCGGGCTACACCTTC. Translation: CSASRGPAGYTF.

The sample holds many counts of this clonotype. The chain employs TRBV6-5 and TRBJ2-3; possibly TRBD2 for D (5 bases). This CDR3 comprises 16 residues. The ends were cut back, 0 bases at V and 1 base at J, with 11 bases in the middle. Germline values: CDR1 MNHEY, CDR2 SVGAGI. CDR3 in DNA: TGTGCCAGCAGTTACTCGCGAGGGTGGGGCACAGATACGCAGTATTTT. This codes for CASSYSRGWGTDTQYF.

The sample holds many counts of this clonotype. Here the CDR3 reads CASSQLRWGQAYGYTF. CDR3 sequence (DNA): TGTGCCAGCAGCCAATTAAGATGGGGACAGGCGTATGGCTACACCTTC. The V and J genes are TRBV3-1 and TRBJ1-2; 8 nucleotides line up with TRBD1. This CDR3 is 16 amino acids long. Germline V lookup: CDR1 LGHDT, CDR2 YNNKEL (reference sequence). The ends lost 2 bases at V and 5 bases at J; junction bases unmatched: 10.

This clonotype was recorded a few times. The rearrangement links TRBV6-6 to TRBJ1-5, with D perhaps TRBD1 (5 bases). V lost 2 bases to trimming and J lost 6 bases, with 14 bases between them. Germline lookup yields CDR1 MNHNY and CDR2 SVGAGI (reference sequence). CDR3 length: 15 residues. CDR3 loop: CASSYGEGVGQPQHF. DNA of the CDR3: TGTGCCAGCAGTTACGGGGAAGGGGTGGGTCAGCCCCAGCATTTT.

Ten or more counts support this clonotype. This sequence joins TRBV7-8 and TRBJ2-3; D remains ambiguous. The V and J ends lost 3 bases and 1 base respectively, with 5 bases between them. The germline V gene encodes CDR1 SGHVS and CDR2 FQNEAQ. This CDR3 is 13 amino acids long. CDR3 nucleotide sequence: TGTGCCAGCAGCTTGAGACGCACAGATACGCAGTATTTT. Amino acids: CASSLRRTDTQYF.

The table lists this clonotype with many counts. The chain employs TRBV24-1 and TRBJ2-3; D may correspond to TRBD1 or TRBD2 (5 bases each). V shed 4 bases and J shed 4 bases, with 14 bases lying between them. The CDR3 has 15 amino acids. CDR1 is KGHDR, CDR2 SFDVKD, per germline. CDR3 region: CATSDPGRRADTQYF. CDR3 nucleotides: TGTGCCACCAGTGACCCGGGACGCCGCGCAGATACGCAGTATTTT.

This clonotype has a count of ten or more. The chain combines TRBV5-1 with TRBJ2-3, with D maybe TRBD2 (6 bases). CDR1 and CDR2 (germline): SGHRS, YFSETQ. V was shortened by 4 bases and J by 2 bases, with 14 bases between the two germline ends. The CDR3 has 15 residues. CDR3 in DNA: TGCGCCAGCAGCGCTTATAGCGGCTTCACAGATACGCAGTATTTT. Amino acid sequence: CASSAYSGFTDTQYF.

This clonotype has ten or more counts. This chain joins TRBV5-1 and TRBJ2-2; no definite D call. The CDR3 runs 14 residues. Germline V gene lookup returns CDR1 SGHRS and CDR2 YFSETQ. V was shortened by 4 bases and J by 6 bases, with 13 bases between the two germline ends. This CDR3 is CASSIQWAAGELFF. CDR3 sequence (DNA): TGCGCCAGCAGCATCCAGTGGGCAGCCGGGGAGCTGTTTTTT. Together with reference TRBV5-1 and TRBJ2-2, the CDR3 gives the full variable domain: KAGVTQTPRYLIKTRGQQVTLSCSPISGHRSVSWYQQTPGQGLQFLFEYFSETQRNKGNFPGRFSGRQFSNSRSEMNVSTLELGDSALYLCASSIQWAAGELFFGEGSRLTVL.

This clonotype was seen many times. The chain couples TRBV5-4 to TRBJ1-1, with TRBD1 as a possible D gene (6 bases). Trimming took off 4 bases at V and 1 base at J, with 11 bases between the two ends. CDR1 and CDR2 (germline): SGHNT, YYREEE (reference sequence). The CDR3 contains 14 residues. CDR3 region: CASSPGTRNTEAFF. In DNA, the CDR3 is TGTGCCAGCAGCCCCGGGACACGGAACACTGAAGCTTTCTTT.

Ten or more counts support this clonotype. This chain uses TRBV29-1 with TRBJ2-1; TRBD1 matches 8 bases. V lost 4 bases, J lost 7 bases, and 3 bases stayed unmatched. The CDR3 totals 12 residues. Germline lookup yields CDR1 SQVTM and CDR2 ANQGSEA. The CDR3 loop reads CSVGQGRNEQFF. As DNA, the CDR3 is TGCAGCGTTGGACAGGGGAGGAATGAGCAGTTCTTC.

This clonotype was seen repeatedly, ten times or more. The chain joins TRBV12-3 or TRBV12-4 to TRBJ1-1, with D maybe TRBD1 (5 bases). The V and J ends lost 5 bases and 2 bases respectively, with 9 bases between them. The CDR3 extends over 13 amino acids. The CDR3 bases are TGTGCCAGCAGTCCGGGGGTCAACACTGAAGCTTTCTTT. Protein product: CASSPGVNTEAFF.

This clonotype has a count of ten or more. For the CDR3, the DNA is TGCAGTGCTAGAGACCCATTTCAGGGGGCGGTATATGGCTACACCTTC. Translated, it gives CSARDPFQGAVYGYTF. This chain joins TRBV20-1 and TRBJ1-2; 8 nucleotides agree with TRBD1. V trimming: 0 bases; J trimming: 5 bases; junction bases outside the gene matches: 11. The CDR3 has 16 residues. Per the germline V gene, CDR1 is DFQATT and CDR2 is SNEGSKA (reference sequence).

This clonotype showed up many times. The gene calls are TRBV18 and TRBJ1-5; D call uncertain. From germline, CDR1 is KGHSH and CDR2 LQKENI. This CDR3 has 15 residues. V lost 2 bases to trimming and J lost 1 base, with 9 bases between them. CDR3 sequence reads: CASSPGYESNQPQHF. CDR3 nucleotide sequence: TGTGCCAGCTCACCAGGGTATGAGAGCAATCAGCCCCAGCATTTT.

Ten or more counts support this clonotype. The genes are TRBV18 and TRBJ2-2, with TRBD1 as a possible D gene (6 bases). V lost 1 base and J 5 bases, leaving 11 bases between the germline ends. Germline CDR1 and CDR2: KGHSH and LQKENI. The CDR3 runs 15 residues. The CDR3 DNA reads TGTGCCAGCTCACCACGCCAGGGGAATACCGGGGAGCTGTTTTTT. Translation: CASSPRQGNTGELFF. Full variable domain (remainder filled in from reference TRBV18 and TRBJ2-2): NAGVMQNPRHLVRRRGQEARLRCSPMKGHSHVYWYRQLPEEGLKFMVYLQKENIIDESGMPKERFSAEFPKEGPSILRIQQVVRGDSAAYFCASSPRQGNTGELFFGEGSRLTVL.

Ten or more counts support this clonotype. This CDR3 reads CASSQPSRNTEAFF. The CDR3 nucleotides read TGTGCCAGCAGCCAACCAAGCAGGAACACTGAAGCTTTCTTT. The rearrangement joins TRBV3-1 to TRBJ1-1; D uncertain. CDR1 is LGHDT and CDR2 is YNNKEL in the germline V gene (reference sequence). This CDR3 region has 14 residues. V gave up 2 bases and J gave up 1 base, with 8 bases separating them.

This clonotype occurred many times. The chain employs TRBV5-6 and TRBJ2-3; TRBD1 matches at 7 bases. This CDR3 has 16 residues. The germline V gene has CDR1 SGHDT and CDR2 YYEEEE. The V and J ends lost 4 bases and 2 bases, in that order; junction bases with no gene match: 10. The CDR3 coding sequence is TGTGCCAGCAGCCTTGGACAGGTCAGGTCCACAGATACGCAGTATTTT. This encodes CASSLGQVRSTDTQYF.

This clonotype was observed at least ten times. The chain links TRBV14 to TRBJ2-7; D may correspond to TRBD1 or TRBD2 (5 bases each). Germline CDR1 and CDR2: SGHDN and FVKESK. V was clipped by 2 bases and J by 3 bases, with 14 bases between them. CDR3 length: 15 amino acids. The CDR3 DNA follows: TGTGCCAGCAGCCAATCCAGGGTTCGGGGCTACGAGCAGTACTTC. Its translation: CASSQSRVRGYEQYF.

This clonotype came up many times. The chain's CDR3 is CSVGDNRGEKYF. The CDR3 DNA reads as TGCAGCGTTGGAGACAACAGGGGTGAAAAGTACTTC. The gene calls are TRBV29-1 and TRBJ2-7; 7 nucleotides align to TRBD1. Unmatched junction bases numbered 11, after V lost 4 bases and J lost 11 bases. The CDR3 has 12 amino acids. CDR1 is SQVTM, CDR2 ANQGSEA, per germline.

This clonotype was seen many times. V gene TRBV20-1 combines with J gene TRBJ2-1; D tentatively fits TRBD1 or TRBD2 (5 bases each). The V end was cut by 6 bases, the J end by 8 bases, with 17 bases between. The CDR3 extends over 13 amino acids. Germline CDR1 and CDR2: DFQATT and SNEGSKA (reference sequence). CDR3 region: CSAQGPGEHEQFF. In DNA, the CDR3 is TGCAGTGCCCAGGGACCTGGAGAACATGAGCAGTTCTTC.

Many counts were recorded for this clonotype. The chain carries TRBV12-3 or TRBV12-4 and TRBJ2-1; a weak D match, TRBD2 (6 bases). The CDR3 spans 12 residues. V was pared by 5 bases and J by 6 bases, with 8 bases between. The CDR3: CASSPTSNEQFF. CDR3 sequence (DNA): TGTGCCAGCAGTCCGACTAGCAATGAGCAGTTCTTC.

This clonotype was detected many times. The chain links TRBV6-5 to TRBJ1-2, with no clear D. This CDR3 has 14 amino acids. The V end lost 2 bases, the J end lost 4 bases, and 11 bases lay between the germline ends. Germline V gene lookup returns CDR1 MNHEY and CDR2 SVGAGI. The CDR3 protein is CASSYSQLPYGYTF. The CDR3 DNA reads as TGTGCCAGCAGTTACAGTCAGCTCCCCTATGGCTACACCTTC.